The 17 T cell receptor beta chains below come from one sample, sequenced in a study of T-cell memory formation after mild COVID-19. TCRdb re-called the 5' RACE reads through MiXCR, storing one row per CDR3 protein. The sample records a few hundred thousand distinct CDR3 sequences, roughly 20% being singletons. The source material was PBMCs or a T cell subset sorted from them (not recorded which). The receptors originated from an adult woman who had mild COVID-19 (a few samples of this study predate the infection). Cell type and time point are not known.

V is TRBV13 and J is TRBJ2-5; 8 bases fit TRBD1. V was clipped by 3 bases and J by 6 bases; unmatched bases: 6. CDR3 size: 14 residues. From germline, CDR1 is PRHDT and CDR2 FYEKMQ (reference sequence). CDR3 in amino acids: CASSFGPRGQTQYF. In nucleotides, the CDR3 is TGTGCCAGCAGCTTTGGTCCCAGGGGGCAGACCCAGTACTTC.

Of note for this clonotype: A junction end diverges from the germline sequence, so it may reflect a read error. V and J are TRBV7-7 and TRBJ2-5; TRBD1 might be the D (6 bases). Germline V gene data show CDR1 as SSHAT and CDR2 as FNYEAQ (reference sequence). CDR3 length: 14 residues. The CDR3 protein is CASSLYRDQETQYF. CDR3 sequence (DNA): TGTGCCAGCAGCTTATACAGGGACCAGGAGACCCAGTACTTC. The whole variable domain, remainder taken from reference TRBV7-7 and TRBJ2-5, is GAGVSQSPRYKVTKRGQDVTLRCDPISSHATLYWYQQALGQGPEFLTYFNYEAQPDKSGLPSDRFSAERPEGSISTLTIQRTEQRDSAMYRCASSLYRDQETQYFGPGTRLLVL.

This clonotype was detected only a few times. The J gene is TRBJ2-7, the V gene TRBV15; TRBD2 is a possible D gene (6 bases). Looked up from germline, CDR1 is LNHNV and CDR2 is YYDKDF (reference sequence). The CDR3 extends over 16 amino acids. V lost 0 bases, J lost 5 bases, and 17 bases lay in between. The CDR3 DNA follows: TGTGCCACCAGCAGAGATCTGGGACTTATCGGCCACGAGCAGTACTTC. Translation gives CATSRDLGLIGHEQYF.

In this sample, this clonotype turned up a few times. V gene TRBV4-3 combines with J gene TRBJ2-7, with 8 bases matching TRBD1. CDR1 is LGHNA, CDR2 YSLEER, per germline. Unmatched junction bases numbered 9, after V lost 3 bases and J lost 2 bases. This CDR3 has 16 residues. The CDR3, as DNA: TGCGCCAGCAGCCATTCTGCGACAGGGGAAACCTACGAGCAGTACTTC. As protein: CASSHSATGETYEQYF.

This rearrangement joins TRBV6-2 or TRBV6-3 to TRBJ2-3; D perhaps matches TRBD2 (6 bases). The length of the CDR3 is 12 residues. Per the germline V gene, CDR1 is MNHEY and CDR2 is SVGEGT. V lost 6 bases and J 8 bases, leaving 12 bases between the germline ends. CDR3 DNA: TGTGCCAGCAGGTCTAGCGCGGGTACGCAGTATTTT. Its protein product is CASRSSAGTQYF.

The rearrangement links TRBV7-9 to TRBJ1-1, with D unresolved. V lost 1 base and J lost 0, with 3 bases in between. The CDR3 is 13 amino acids. Germline lookup yields CDR1 SEHNR and CDR2 FQNEAQ (reference sequence). The CDR3, as DNA: TGTGCCAGCAGCTTAGTACTGAACACTGAAGCTTTCTTT. This gives the protein CASSLVLNTEAFF.

The chain links TRBV7-9 to TRBJ2-5; TRBD1 matches at 7 bases. The CDR3 is 16 amino acids. V dropped 0 bases and J dropped 4; count of bases not matched to a gene: 8. Germline lookup yields CDR1 SEHNR and CDR2 FQNEAQ (reference sequence). Here the CDR3 reads CASSLAQNRGSETQYF. The CDR3 coding sequence is TGTGCCAGCAGCTTAGCGCAGAACAGGGGTTCAGAGACCCAGTACTTC. The full variable domain, with the rest looked up from reference TRBV7-9 and TRBJ2-5, is DTGVSQNPRHKITKRGQNVTFRCDPISEHNRLYWYRQTLGQGPEFLTYFQNEAQLEKSRLLSDRFSAERPKGSFSTLEIQRTEQGDSAMYLCASSLAQNRGSETQYFGPGTRLLVL.

The rearrangement joins TRBV12-3 or TRBV12-4 to TRBJ2-2, with D unclear. The CDR3 has 11 amino acids. V was trimmed by 8 bases and J by 7 bases, leaving 8 bases between them. Here the CDR3 reads CASAHGGELFF. CDR3 coding DNA: TGTGCCAGCGCCCACGGCGGGGAGCTGTTTTTT.

This clonotype was detected a few times. The gene calls are TRBV5-5 and TRBJ1-2; D might be TRBD1 (5 bases). Germline V gene sequence: CDR1 SGHKS, CDR2 YYEKEE (reference sequence). The CDR3 has 13 residues. V shed 2 bases and J shed 6 bases, with 11 bases lying between them. The CDR3 nucleotides read TGTGCCAGCAGCTTCCTGCAAGGGGATGGCTACACCTTC. This encodes CASSFLQGDGYTF.

CDR3 region: CAWSPLASTDTQYF. Here the CDR3 DNA reads TGTGCCTGGAGTCCCCTAGCTAGCACAGATACGCAGTATTTT. The rearrangement joins TRBV30 to TRBJ2-3; maybe TRBD2 (5 bases). V lost 2 bases to trimming and J lost 0 bases, with 9 bases between them. The CDR3 extends over 14 amino acids. Germline CDR1 is GTSNPN and CDR2 is SVGIG (reference sequence).

This clonotype appeared a few times. The chain is built from TRBV7-9 and TRBJ2-1; D uncertain. The germline V gene has CDR1 SEHNR and CDR2 FQNEAQ (reference sequence). Trimming cost V 5 bases and J 6 bases, with 11 bases left between them. The CDR3 covers 13 residues. The CDR3 protein is CASSQASPNEQFF. In DNA, the CDR3 is TGTGCCAGCAGCCAAGCTTCCCCCAATGAGCAGTTCTTC.

The V and J genes are TRBV6-6 and TRBJ1-5; TRBD1 matches 9 bases. V lost 5 bases to trimming and J lost 0 bases; unmatched junction nucleotides: 5. CDR3 length: 16 residues. CDR1 is MNHNY and CDR2 is SVGAGI in the germline V gene (reference sequence). This CDR3 reads CASSARTGDSNQPQHF. The DNA for the CDR3 is TGTGCCAGCAGTGCCAGGACAGGGGATAGCAATCAGCCCCAGCATTTT.

This clonotype was found a few times. The V gene is TRBV5-1, the J gene TRBJ1-3, with D hard to call. V dropped 3 bases and J dropped 6 bases, with 16 bases sitting between them. Per germline, CDR1 SGHRS and CDR2 YFSETQ. CDR3 length equals 15 residues. The CDR3 protein is CASSYIPGGENTIYF. For the CDR3, the DNA is TGCGCCAGCAGCTACATTCCGGGAGGAGAAAACACCATATATTTT.

There are a few counts of this clonotype. This CDR3 is CSAPGNYGYTF. The CDR3 region has the DNA TGCAGCGCCCCCGGGAACTATGGCTACACCTTC. V and J are TRBV29-1 and TRBJ1-2; D not resolved. The CDR3 is 11 amino acids. Per the germline V gene, CDR1 is SQVTM and CDR2 is ANQGSEA. V lost 7 bases, J lost 2 bases, and 8 bases lay in between.

The rearrangement uses TRBV12-3 or TRBV12-4 and TRBJ1-1; D is possibly TRBD1 (5 bases). This CDR3 comprises 13 residues. The ends were cut back, 3 bases at V and 9 bases at J, with 14 bases in the middle. The CDR3 loop reads CASSLGTGGKAFF. CDR3 bases: TGTGCCAGCAGTTTGGGGACCGGCGGGAAAGCTTTCTTT.

The chain carries TRBV24-1 and TRBJ2-3; 8 bases are a match to TRBD2. The germline V gene has CDR1 KGHDR and CDR2 SFDVKD. V dropped 3 bases and J dropped 3; count of bases not matched to a gene: 4. The CDR3 spans 15 residues. The CDR3 is CATSDSGRGTDTQYF. Here the CDR3 DNA reads TGTGCCACCAGTGATAGCGGGAGAGGGACAGATACGCAGTATTTT.

V and J are TRBV7-9 and TRBJ1-1; weak D call: TRBD1 (5 bases). Germline CDR1 is SEHNR and CDR2 is FQNEAQ (reference sequence). Trimming stripped 0 bases from V and 1 base from J, with 6 bases between. The CDR3 is 14 amino acids. CDR3 bases: TGTGCCAGCAGCTTAGCGCAGGGGAACACTGAAGCTTTCTTT. Translation: CASSLAQGNTEAFF. Based on the CDR3 plus reference TRBV7-9 and TRBJ1-1, the full variable domain is DTGVSQNPRHKITKRGQNVTFRCDPISEHNRLYWYRQTLGQGPEFLTYFQNEAQLEKSRLLSDRFSAERPKGSFSTLEIQRTEQGDSAMYLCASSLAQGNTEAFFGQGTRLTVV.